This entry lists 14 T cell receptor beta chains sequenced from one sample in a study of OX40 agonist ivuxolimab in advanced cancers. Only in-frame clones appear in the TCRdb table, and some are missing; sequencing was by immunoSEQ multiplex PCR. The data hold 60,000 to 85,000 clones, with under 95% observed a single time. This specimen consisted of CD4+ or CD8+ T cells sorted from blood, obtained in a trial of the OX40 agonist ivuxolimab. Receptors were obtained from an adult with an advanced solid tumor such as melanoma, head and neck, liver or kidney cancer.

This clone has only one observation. The CDR3 DNA sequence: TGTGCCAGCATCAACAGGGAACGGCTTACTGAAGCTTTCTTT. Translating gives CASINRERLTEAFF. V usage is TRBV6-6 and J usage is TRBJ1-1, with a weak D call TRBD1 (6 bases). Germline-derived CDR1 and CDR2 are MNHNY and SVGAGI (reference sequence). Trimming took off 7 bases at V and 5 bases at J, with 17 bases between the two ends. The CDR3 runs 14 residues.

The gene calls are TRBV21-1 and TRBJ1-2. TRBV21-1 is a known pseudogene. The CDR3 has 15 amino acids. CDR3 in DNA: TGTGCCAGCAGCAAAGAATGGTCGGGGGGCACGGGCTACACCTTC. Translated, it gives CASSKEWSGGTGYTF.

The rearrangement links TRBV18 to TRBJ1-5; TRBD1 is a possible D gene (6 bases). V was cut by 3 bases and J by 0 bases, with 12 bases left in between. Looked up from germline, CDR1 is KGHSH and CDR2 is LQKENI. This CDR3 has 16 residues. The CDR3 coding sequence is TGTGCCAGCTCACCTCAGGCAGGGGATAGCAATCAGCCCCAGCATTTT. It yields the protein CASSPQAGDSNQPQHF.

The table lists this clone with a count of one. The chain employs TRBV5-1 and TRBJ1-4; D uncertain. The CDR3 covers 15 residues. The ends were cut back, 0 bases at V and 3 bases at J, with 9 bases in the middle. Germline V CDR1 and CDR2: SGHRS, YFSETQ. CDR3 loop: CASSLGDGANEKLFF. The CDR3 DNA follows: TGCGCCAGCAGCTTGGGTGACGGGGCTAATGAAAAACTGTTTTTT.

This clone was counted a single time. The CDR3 DNA reads as TGCGCCAGCAGTGGTTTGGGACAGGGAAGCACAGATACGCAGTATTTT. It codes for CASSGLGQGSTDTQYF. This chain joins TRBV10-1 and TRBJ2-3; 9 nucleotides agree with TRBD1. The CDR3 has 16 amino acids. Trimming took 4 bases from V and 0 from J; bases not matched to a gene: 5. Germline CDR1 and CDR2: WNHNN and SYGVQD (reference sequence).

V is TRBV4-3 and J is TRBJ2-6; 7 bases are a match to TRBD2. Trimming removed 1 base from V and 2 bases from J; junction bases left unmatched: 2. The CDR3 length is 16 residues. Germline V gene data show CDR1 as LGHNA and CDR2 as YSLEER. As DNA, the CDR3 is TGCGCCAGCAGCCAAGCTGGGAGGGCTGGGGCCAACGTCCTGACTTTC. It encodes CASSQAGRAGANVLTF.

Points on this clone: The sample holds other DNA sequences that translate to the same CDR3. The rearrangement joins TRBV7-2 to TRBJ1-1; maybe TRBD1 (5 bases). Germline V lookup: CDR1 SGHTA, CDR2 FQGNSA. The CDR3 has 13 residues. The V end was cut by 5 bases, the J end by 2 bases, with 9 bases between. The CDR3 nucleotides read TGTGCCAGCAGCCCTCAGGGTAACACTGAAGCTTTCTTT. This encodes CASSPQGNTEAFF.

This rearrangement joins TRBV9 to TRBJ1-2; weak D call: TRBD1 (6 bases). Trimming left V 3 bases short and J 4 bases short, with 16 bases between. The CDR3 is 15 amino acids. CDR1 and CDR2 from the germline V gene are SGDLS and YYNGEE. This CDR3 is CASSAQPTGTYGYTF. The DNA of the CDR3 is TGTGCCAGCAGCGCCCAACCGACAGGAACCTATGGCTACACCTTC.

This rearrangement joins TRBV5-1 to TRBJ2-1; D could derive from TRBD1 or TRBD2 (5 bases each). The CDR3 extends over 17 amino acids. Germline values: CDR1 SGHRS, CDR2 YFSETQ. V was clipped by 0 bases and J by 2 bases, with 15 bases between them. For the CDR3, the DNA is TGCGCCAGCAGCTTGGTGCCCGGGGCAGGGCCCTACAATGAGCAGTTCTTC. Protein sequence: CASSLVPGAGPYNEQFF.

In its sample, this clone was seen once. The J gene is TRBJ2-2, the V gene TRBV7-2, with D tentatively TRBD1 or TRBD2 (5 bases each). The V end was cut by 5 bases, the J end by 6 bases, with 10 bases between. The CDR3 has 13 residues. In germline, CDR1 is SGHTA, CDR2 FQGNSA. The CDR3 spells CASSTGLPGELFF. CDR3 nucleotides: TGTGCCAGCAGCACAGGACTCCCCGGGGAGCTGTTTTTT.

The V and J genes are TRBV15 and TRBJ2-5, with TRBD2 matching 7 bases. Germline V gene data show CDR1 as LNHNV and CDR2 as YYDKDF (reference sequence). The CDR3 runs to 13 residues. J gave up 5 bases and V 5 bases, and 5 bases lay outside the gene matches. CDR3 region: CATSFGRGETQYF. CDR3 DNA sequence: TGTGCCACCAGCTTTGGGAGGGGTGAGACCCAGTACTTC.

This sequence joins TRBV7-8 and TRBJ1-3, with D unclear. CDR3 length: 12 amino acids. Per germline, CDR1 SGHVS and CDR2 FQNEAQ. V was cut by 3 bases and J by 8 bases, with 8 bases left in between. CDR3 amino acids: CASSLGLDTIYF. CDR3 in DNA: TGTGCCAGCAGCTTGGGTTTAGACACCATATATTTT.

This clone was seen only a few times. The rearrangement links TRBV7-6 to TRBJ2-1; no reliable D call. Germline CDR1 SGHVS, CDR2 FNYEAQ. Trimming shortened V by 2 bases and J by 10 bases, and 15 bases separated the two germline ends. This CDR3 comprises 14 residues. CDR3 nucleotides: TGTGCCAGCAGCTTAATGCTATCCAGCGCAGAGCAGTTCTTC. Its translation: CASSLMLSSAEQFF.

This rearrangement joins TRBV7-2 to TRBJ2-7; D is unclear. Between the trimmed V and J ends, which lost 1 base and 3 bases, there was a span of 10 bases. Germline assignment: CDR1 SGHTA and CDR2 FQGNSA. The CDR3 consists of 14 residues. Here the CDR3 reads CASSLVSGRYEQYF. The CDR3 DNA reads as TGTGCCAGCAGCTTAGTCAGTGGCCGCTACGAGCAGTACTTC.